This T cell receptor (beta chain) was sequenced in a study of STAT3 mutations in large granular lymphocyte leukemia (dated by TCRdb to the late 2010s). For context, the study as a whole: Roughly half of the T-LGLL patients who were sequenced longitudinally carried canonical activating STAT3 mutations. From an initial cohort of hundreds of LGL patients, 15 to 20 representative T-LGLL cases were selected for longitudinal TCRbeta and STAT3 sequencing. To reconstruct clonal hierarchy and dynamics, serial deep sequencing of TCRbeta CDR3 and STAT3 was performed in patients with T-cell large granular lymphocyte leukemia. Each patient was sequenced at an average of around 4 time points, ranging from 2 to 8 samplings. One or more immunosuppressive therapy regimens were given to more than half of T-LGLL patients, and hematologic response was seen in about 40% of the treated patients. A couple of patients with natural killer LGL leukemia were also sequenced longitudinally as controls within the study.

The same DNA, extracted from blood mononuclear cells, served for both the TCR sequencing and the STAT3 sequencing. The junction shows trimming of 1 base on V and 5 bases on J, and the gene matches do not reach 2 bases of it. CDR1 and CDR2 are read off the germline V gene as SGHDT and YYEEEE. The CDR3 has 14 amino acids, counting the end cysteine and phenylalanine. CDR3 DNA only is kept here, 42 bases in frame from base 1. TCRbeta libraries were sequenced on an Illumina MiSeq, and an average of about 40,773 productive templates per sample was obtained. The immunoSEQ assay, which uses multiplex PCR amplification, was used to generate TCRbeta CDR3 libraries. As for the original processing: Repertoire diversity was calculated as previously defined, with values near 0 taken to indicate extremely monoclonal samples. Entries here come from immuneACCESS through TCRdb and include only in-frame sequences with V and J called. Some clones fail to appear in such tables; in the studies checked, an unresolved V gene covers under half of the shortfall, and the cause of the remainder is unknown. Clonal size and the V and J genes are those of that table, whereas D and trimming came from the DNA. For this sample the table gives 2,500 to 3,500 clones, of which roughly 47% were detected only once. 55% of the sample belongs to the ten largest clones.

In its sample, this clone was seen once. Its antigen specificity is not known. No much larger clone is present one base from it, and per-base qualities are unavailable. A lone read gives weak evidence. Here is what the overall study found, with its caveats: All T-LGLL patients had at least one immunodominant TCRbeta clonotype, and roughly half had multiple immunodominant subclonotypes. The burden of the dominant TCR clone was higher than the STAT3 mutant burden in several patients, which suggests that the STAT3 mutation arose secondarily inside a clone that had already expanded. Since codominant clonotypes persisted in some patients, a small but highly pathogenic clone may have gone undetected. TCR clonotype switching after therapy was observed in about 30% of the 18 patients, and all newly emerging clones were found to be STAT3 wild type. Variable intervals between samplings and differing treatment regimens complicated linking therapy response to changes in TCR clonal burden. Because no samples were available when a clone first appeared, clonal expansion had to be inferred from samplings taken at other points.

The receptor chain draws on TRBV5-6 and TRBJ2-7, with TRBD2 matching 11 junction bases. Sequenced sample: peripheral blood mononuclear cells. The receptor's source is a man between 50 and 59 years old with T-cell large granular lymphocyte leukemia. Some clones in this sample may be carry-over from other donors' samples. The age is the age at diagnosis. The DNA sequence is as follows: TGTGCCAGCAGCTTGACTAGCGGGAGCCACGAGCAGTACTTC. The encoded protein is CASSLTSGSHEQYF. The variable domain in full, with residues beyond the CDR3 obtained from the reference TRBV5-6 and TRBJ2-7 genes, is DAGVTQSPTHLIKTRGQQVTLRCSPKSGHDTVSWYQQALGQGPQFIFQYYEEEERQRGNFPDRFSGHQFPNYSSELNVNALLLGDSALYLCASSLTSGSHEQYFGPGTRLTVT.